These 15 T cell receptor beta chains were all obtained from the same sample, sequenced in a study of identical twins. TCRdb recomputed calls from the 5' RACE reads with MiXCR, one row per CDR3 protein. The repertoire holds hundreds of thousands of distinct CDR3 sequences, 9% to 15% seen once, with 1.5% to 2% in the top ten. The same data also went into a second study, on yellow fever vaccine responses in identical twins.

Sample: PBMCs. Every receptor here comes from a young woman in good health.

V is TRBV3-1 and J is TRBJ2-1; D not resolved. This CDR3 contains 11 residues. From germline, CDR1 is LGHDT and CDR2 YNNKEL (reference sequence). Deletions cut 4 bases from V and 12 bases from J, with 10 bases between. The CDR3 here is CASSRQGSQFF. CDR3 nucleotide sequence: TGTGCCAGCAGCCGACAAGGGTCGCAGTTCTTC.

This clonotype was seen more than once but under ten times. The chain combines TRBV12-3 or TRBV12-4 with TRBJ2-7, with 10 bases matching TRBD1. This CDR3 has 15 amino acids. V shed 5 bases, J shed 7 bases, and the junction held 11 bases outside the gene matches. The CDR3: CASSPRTGGFREQYV. For the CDR3, the DNA is TGTGCCAGCAGTCCGCGGACAGGGGGGTTCAGGGAGCAGTACGTC.

This clonotype was counted a few times. This chain connects TRBV12-3 or TRBV12-4 to TRBJ2-5; 10 bases are shared with TRBD1. V shed 6 bases, J shed 3 bases, and the junction held 7 bases outside the gene matches. The CDR3 extends over 15 amino acids. The chain's CDR3 is CASSLTTGGKETQYF. The CDR3 nucleotides read TGTGCCAGCAGCTTAACGACAGGGGGCAAAGAGACCCAGTACTTC.

This chain links TRBV6-5 with TRBJ1-2, with D tentatively TRBD1 (6 bases). Germline V gives CDR1 MNHEY, CDR2 SVGAGI. The CDR3 spans 14 residues. Trimming removed 0 bases from V and 3 bases from J, with 8 bases in between. This CDR3 reads CASSYSGGHYGYTF. DNA of the CDR3: TGTGCCAGCAGTTACTCTGGGGGGCACTATGGCTACACCTTC.

The chain is built from TRBV6-2 or TRBV6-3 and TRBJ1-5; the D gene is possibly TRBD1 (5 bases). This CDR3 region has 16 residues. Germline values: CDR1 MNHEY, CDR2 SVGEGT. V was cut by 6 bases and J by 3 bases, with 18 bases left in between. The CDR3 sequence: CASSPGTGMTNQPQHF. CDR3 coding DNA: TGTGCCAGCAGCCCTGGGACGGGTATGACCAATCAGCCCCAGCATTTT.

The chain uses TRBV7-8 and TRBJ2-2; TRBD2 matches at 12 bases. Germline V lookup: CDR1 SGHVS, CDR2 FQNEAQ. With V trimmed by 7 bases and J by 6 bases, 12 bases remained unmatched. This CDR3 has 17 amino acids. The chain's CDR3 is CASKPRLAGVTAGELFF. In DNA, the CDR3 is TGTGCCAGCAAGCCCAGACTAGCGGGGGTCACAGCCGGGGAGCTGTTTTTT.

This clonotype was counted at least ten times. Here the CDR3 reads CSVGQTSGSYEQYF. The CDR3 bases are TGCAGCGTTGGTCAAACTAGCGGGAGCTACGAGCAGTACTTC. The chain combines TRBV29-1 with TRBJ2-7, with 11 bases fitting TRBD2. CDR3 length equals 14 residues. V shed 4 bases, J shed 3 bases, and the junction held 5 bases outside the gene matches. Germline lookup yields CDR1 SQVTM and CDR2 ANQGSEA.

This clonotype was counted between two and nine times. The J gene is TRBJ2-7, the V gene TRBV6-1, with 8 nucleotides matching TRBD2. Trimming took 6 bases from V and 2 from J; bases not matched to a gene: 9. This CDR3 is 15 amino acids long. Germline assignment: CDR1 MNHNS and CDR2 SASEGT. The CDR3 protein is CASSSQTSGTYEQYV. The CDR3 region has the DNA TGTGCCAGCAGCTCACAAACTAGCGGAACCTACGAGCAGTACGTC.

This clonotype was observed at least ten times. This rearrangement joins TRBV15 to TRBJ1-1, with 8 bases aligning to TRBD1. The CDR3 spans 18 residues. Germline-derived CDR1 and CDR2 are LNHNV and YYDKDF (reference sequence). V was clipped by 5 bases and J by 0 bases; unmatched bases: 14. The CDR3 is CATSAPQGAAHLNTEAFF. CDR3 nucleotide sequence: TGTGCCACCAGCGCTCCCCAGGGGGCAGCCCACCTGAACACTGAAGCTTTCTTT. Looking up the rest from reference TRBV15 and TRBJ1-1 gives the full variable domain: DAMVIQNPRYQVTQFGKPVTLSCSQTLNHNVMYWYQQKSSQAPKLLFHYYDKDFNNEADTPDNFQSRRPNTSFCFLDIRSPGLGDTAMYLCATSAPQGAAHLNTEAFFGQGTRLTVV.

This clonotype has only a few counts. V usage is TRBV6-4 and J usage is TRBJ2-5; 8 bases are a match to TRBD2. The ends lost 6 bases at V and 9 bases at J; junction bases unmatched: 18. This CDR3 has 16 residues. The germline V gene encodes CDR1 MRHNA and CDR2 SNTAGT. CDR3: CASSPRGGAGEKAQYF. The CDR3 bases are TGTGCCAGCAGCCCCCGGGGGGGCGCTGGAGAGAAGGCCCAGTACTTC.

The chain employs TRBV5-1 and TRBJ2-3, with D uncertain. The V and J ends lost 7 bases and 2 bases respectively, with 11 bases between them. The CDR3 is 13 residues long. Germline CDR1 is SGHRS and CDR2 is YFSETQ. CDR3 bases: TGCGCCAGCTGCTCGCGGCTCACAGATACGCAGTATTTT. It specifies CASCSRLTDTQYF.

This chain joins TRBV5-1 and TRBJ2-5; 13 bases fit TRBD2. The J segment lost 2 bases and the V segment lost 4 bases, leaving 5 bases of the junction unmatched. Per germline, CDR1 SGHRS and CDR2 YFSETQ. The CDR3 totals 16 residues. CDR3 region: CASSRTSGSPQETQYF. CDR3 bases: TGCGCCAGCAGCCGGACTAGCGGGAGCCCTCAAGAGACCCAGTACTTC.

This chain links TRBV15 with TRBJ2-1; D perhaps matches TRBD2 (6 bases). The V gene's germline CDR1 is LNHNV and CDR2 YYDKDF (reference sequence). The CDR3 consists of 14 residues. Trimming stripped 1 base from V and 6 bases from J, with 10 bases between. CDR3: CATSRGRDSNEQFF. The CDR3 DNA follows: TGTGCCACCAGCAGAGGCCGGGACTCCAATGAGCAGTTCTTC.

The rearrangement joins TRBV7-6 to TRBJ1-1; D unclear. Germline CDR1 reads SGHVS; CDR2 reads FNYEAQ. V gave up 1 base and J gave up 10 bases, with 16 bases separating them. The CDR3 sequence is 14 residues long. CDR3: CASSLGAVPTGAFF. The CDR3 nucleotides are TGTGCCAGCAGCTTAGGCGCCGTCCCCACCGGAGCTTTCTTT.

This clonotype came up a few times. The rearrangement joins TRBV28 to TRBJ2-3; D is undetermined. V lost 5 bases to trimming and J lost 3 bases, with 15 bases between them. This CDR3 spans 15 amino acids. Germline CDR1 is MDHEN and CDR2 is SYDVKM. CDR3 loop: CASSRDPFRTDTQYF. The CDR3, as DNA: TGTGCCAGCAGTCGAGACCCTTTTCGAACAGATACGCAGTATTTT.